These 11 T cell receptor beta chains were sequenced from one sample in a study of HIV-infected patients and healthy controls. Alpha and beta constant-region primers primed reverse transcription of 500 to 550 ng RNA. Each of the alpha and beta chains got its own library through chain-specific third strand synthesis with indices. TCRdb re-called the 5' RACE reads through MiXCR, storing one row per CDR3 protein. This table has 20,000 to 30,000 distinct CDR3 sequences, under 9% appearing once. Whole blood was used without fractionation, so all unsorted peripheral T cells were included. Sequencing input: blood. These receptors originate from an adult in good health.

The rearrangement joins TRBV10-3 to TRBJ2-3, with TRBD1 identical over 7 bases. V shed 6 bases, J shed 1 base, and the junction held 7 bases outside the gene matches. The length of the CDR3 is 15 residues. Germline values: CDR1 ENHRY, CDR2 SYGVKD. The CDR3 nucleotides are TGTGCCATCAGCGGGACAGAAGAGGGCACAGATACGCAGTATTTT. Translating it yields CAISGTEEGTDTQYF.

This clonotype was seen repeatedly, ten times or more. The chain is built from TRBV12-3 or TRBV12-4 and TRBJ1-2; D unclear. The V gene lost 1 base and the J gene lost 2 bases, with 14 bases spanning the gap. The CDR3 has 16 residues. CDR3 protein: CASSLGRINWNYGYTF. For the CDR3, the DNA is TGTGCCAGCAGTTTAGGACGGATAAACTGGAACTATGGCTACACCTTC.

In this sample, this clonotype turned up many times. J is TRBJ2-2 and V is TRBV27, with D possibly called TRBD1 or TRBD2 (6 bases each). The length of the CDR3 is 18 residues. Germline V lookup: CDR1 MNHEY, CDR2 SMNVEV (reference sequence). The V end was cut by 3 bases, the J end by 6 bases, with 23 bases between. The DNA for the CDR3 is TGTGCCAGCAGTTTTAAGGGATCACCTGGGGGGCCCCCCGGGGAGCTGTTTTTT. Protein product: CASSFKGSPGGPPGELFF.

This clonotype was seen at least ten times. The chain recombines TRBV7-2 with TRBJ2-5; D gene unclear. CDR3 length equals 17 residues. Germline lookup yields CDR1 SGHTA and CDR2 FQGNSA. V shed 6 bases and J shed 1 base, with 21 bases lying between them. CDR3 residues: CASSLGPRWALQETQYF. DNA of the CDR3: TGTGCCAGCAGTCTAGGCCCACGGTGGGCCCTCCAAGAGACCCAGTACTTC.

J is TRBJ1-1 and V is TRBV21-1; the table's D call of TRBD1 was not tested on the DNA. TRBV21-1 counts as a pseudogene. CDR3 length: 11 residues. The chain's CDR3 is CAGGLAGAAFF. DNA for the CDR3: TGTGCCGGGGGTTTAGCCGGGGCAGCTTTCTTT.

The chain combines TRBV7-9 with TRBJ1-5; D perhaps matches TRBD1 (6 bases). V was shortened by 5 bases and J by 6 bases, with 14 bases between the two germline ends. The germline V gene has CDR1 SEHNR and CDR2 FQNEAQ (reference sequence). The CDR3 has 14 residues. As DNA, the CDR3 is TGTGCCAGCAGCAGGGGGGGCCGAGGTCAGCCCCAGCATTTT. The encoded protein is CASSRGGRGQPQHF.

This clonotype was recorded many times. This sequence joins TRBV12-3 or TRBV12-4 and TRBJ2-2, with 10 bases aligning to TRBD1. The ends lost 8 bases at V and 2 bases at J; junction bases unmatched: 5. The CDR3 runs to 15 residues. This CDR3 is CASSRQGANTGELFF. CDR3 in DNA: TGTGCCAGCTCCCGACAGGGGGCCAACACCGGGGAGCTGTTTTTT.

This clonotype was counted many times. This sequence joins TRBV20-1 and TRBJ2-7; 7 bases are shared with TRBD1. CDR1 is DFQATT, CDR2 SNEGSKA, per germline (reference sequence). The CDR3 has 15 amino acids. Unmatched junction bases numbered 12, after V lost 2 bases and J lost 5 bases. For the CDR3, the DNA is TGCAGTGCTAGACTCCGACCAGGGACAGTGCACGAGCAGTACTTC. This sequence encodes CSARLRPGTVHEQYF.

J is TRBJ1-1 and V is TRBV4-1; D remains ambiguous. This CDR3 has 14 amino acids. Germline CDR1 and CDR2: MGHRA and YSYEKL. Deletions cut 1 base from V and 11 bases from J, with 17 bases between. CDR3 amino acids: CASSQAWGFGEAFF. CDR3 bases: TGCGCCAGCAGCCAAGCGTGGGGATTTGGGGAGGCTTTCTTT.

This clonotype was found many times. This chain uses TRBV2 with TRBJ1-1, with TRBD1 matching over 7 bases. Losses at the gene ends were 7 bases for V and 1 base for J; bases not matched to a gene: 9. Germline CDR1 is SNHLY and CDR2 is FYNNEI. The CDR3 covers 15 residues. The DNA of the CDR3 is TGTGCCAGCAAGTACCCTACAGGGGAGAACACTGAAGCTTTCTTT. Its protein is CASKYPTGENTEAFF.

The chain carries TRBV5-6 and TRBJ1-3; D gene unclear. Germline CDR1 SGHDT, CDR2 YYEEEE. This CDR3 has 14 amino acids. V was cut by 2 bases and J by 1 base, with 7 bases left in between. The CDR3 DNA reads TGTGCCAGCAGCTTACGCTCATCTGGAAACACCATATATTTT. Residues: CASSLRSSGNTIYF.